One sample yielded the 14 T cell receptor beta chains listed below, sequenced in a study of OX40 agonist ivuxolimab in advanced cancers. The receptor library was made with the immunoSEQ multiplex PCR assay. TCRdb holds this immuneACCESS table with in-frame rearrangements only. Some clones are missing; in checked studies, unresolved V genes explain under half, and the rest has no known cause. This sample has tens of thousands of clones in its table, and almost 85% of those were observed once. The ten largest clones represent 25% to 40% of the sample. The starting material was CD4+ or CD8+ T cells sorted from blood, obtained in a trial of the OX40 agonist ivuxolimab. The receptor set was obtained from an adult with an advanced solid tumor such as melanoma, head and neck, liver or kidney cancer.

The rearrangement links TRBV19 to TRBJ1-1; unclear D gene. The CDR3 has 13 residues. Trimming cost V 10 bases and J 1 base, with 13 bases left between them. Germline V gene data show CDR1 as LNHDA and CDR2 as SQIVND (reference sequence). CDR3 sequence: CATSRFPNTEAFF. The CDR3 nucleotides are TGTGCCACCAGTCGGTTCCCGAACACTGAAGCTTTCTTT.

This chain joins TRBV4-1 and TRBJ2-7, with TRBD2 matching over 11 bases. Germline assignment: CDR1 MGHRA and CDR2 YSYEKL. CDR3 length: 16 residues. The ends lost 4 bases at V and 5 bases at J; junction bases unmatched: 10. The DNA for the CDR3 is TGCGCCAGCAGCCTAGTTGGGCCGGGACTAGCGGACGAGCAGTACTTC. It specifies CASSLVGPGLADEQYF.

This clone was detected only once. The chain is built from TRBV14 and TRBJ2-5; D call uncertain. Germline loops: CDR1 SGHDN, CDR2 FVKESK. The CDR3 sequence is 14 residues long. Trimming shortened V by 1 base and J by 1 base, and 7 bases separated the two germline ends. CDR3 in amino acids: CASSQVSSQETQYF. CDR3 in DNA: TGTGCCAGCAGCCAAGTGAGCAGCCAAGAGACCCAGTACTTC.

CDR3 bases: TGTGCCAGCAGCCAAGAGGGGGCAGAAGACACTGAAGCTTTCTTT. This translates into CASSQEGAEDTEAFF. The rearrangement joins TRBV11-3 to TRBJ1-1, with 7 bases identical to TRBD1. Germline V gene sequence: CDR1 SGHNT, CDR2 YENEEA. Germline trimming cut 5 bases from V and 3 bases from J; bases unmatched to any gene: 9. This CDR3 has 15 amino acids.

The chain joins TRBV6-9 to TRBJ2-1, with 8 bases fitting TRBD2. The J segment lost 7 bases and the V segment lost 3 bases, leaving 8 bases of the junction unmatched. The CDR3 runs 15 residues. CDR1 and CDR2 (germline): MNHGY, SVAAGI. This chain's CDR3 is CASSYPLSGVNEQFF. CDR3 bases: TGTGCCAGCAGTTACCCCCTTAGCGGGGTAAATGAGCAGTTCTTC.

V is TRBV7-9 and J is TRBJ2-5, with 7 positions matching TRBD2. Losses at the gene ends were 4 bases for V and 1 base for J; bases not matched to a gene: 9. Germline V CDR1 and CDR2: SEHNR, FQNEAQ (reference sequence). The CDR3 loop spans 16 amino acids. The CDR3 sequence: CASSSGASGFQETQYF. In nucleotides, the CDR3 is TGTGCCAGCAGCTCCGGGGCTAGCGGTTTCCAAGAGACCCAGTACTTC.

This chain uses TRBV5-4 with TRBJ2-7; 14 nucleotides match TRBD2. Trimming cost V 3 bases and J 4 bases; bases outside gene matches: 3. CDR1 and CDR2 from the germline V gene are SGHNT and YYREEE (reference sequence). CDR3 size: 15 residues. The CDR3 region has the DNA TGTGCCAGCAGCTCGGGACTAGCGGGAGCGTACGAGCAGTACTTC. This translates into CASSSGLAGAYEQYF.

As regards this clone: One junction end disagrees with the germline gene, perhaps due to a read error. V usage is TRBV7-7 and J usage is TRBJ2-1; a possible D gene is TRBD1 (6 bases). Per germline, CDR1 SSHAT and CDR2 FNYEAQ (reference sequence). The CDR3 runs 15 residues. CDR3: CASSLGGRGYNEQFF. The CDR3 DNA reads as TGTGCTAGCAGCTTAGGAGGCAGGGGATACAATGAGCAGTTCTTC.

The V call is TRBV2, the J call TRBJ1-5, with TRBD1 matching over 7 bases. V shed 6 bases and J 3 bases; nucleotides not matched to a gene: 5. CDR3 length: 14 amino acids. Germline values: CDR1 SNHLY, CDR2 FYNNEI. The DNA for the CDR3 is TGTGCCAGCAGAATCGGACAGGCCAATCAGCCCCAGCATTTT. It translates to CASRIGQANQPQHF.

This chain connects TRBV7-9 to TRBJ2-1, with D perhaps matching TRBD2 (6 bases). This CDR3 spans 13 amino acids. The germline V and J ends were trimmed by 1 base and 5 bases, with 6 bases remaining between them. The germline CDR1 and CDR2 sequences are SEHNR and FQNEAQ (reference sequence). This CDR3 reads CASSLGLDNEQFF. The CDR3 DNA is TGTGCCAGCAGCTTAGGACTAGACAATGAGCAGTTCTTC.

The chain links TRBV7-3 to TRBJ1-1; 8 positions match TRBD1. After removal of 5 bases from V and 5 bases from J, the junction contained 7 bases not matched to a gene. There are 14 residues in the CDR3. Germline V gene lookup returns CDR1 SGHTA and CDR2 FQGTGA. For the CDR3, the DNA is TGTGCCAGCAGCCTCGACAGGGGAAGGACTGAAGCTTTCTTT. It translates to CASSLDRGRTEAFF.

The genes are TRBV7-8 and TRBJ2-3; 10 positions agree with TRBD2. This CDR3 is 18 amino acids long. Germline trimming cut 2 bases from V and 1 base from J; bases unmatched to any gene: 9. Germline CDR1 and CDR2: SGHVS and FQNEAQ. This CDR3 reads CASSLRALAGAGTDTQYF. The CDR3 DNA sequence: TGTGCCAGCAGCTTAAGGGCGCTAGCGGGGGCCGGCACAGATACGCAGTATTTT. Together with reference TRBV7-8 and TRBJ2-3, the CDR3 gives the full variable domain: GAGVSQSPRYKVAKRGQDVALRCDPISGHVSLFWYQQALGQGPEFLTYFQNEAQLDKSGLPSDRFFAERPEGSVSTLKIQRTQQEDSAVYLCASSLRALAGAGTDTQYFGPGTRLTVL.

The chain uses TRBV27 and TRBJ2-3; TRBD2 matches 7 bases. Germline lookup yields CDR1 MNHEY and CDR2 SMNVEV (reference sequence). This CDR3 has 18 residues. V was clipped by 2 bases and J by 6 bases; unmatched bases: 17. CDR3: CASSLAKASGEIGDTQYF. The CDR3 DNA sequence: TGTGCCAGCAGTTTAGCAAAGGCTAGCGGAGAAATAGGGGATACGCAGTATTTT.

CDR3 loop: CASSYQGGGRETQYF. CDR3 DNA sequence: TGTGCCAGCAGTTACCAAGGCGGTGGCCGGGAGACCCAGTACTTC. The chain is built from TRBV6-6 and TRBJ2-5; no definite D call. The V and J ends lost 2 bases and 5 bases respectively, with 15 bases between them. The CDR3 is 15 amino acids. Germline CDR1 reads MNHNY; CDR2 reads SVGAGI (reference sequence).